This TCR beta chain is drawn from a study of shared clonotypes between healthy human individuals (TCRdb year 2020). About the investigation overall: A few men and two women, aged 18 to 49 years, made up the cohort. Per donor, leukapheresis produced somewhere between about 0.85 and 10 billion PBMCs. Per donor, three plates each were used for CD4 naive and CD4 memory, two for CD8 naive, and one for CD8 memory. To increase sequencing depth and limit assay-specific biases, different laboratories used diverse techniques to prepare libraries and sequence TCR repertoires. To estimate repertoire size and how much clonotypes are shared between individuals, the study performed deep sequencing of blood TCR repertoires from five healthy adults. What the work shows at the level of the full study, not this receptor alone: The small number of donors limited the genetic and exposure-history diversity represented. Incomplete sequencing was indicated by rarefaction of sorted-subset datasets, despite the large sequencing depth. Based on pairwise subsampling, the degree of clonotype sharing among donors was expected to be affected by sequencing depth. Larger estimated clonotype richness was generally found for naive subsets than for memory subsets. Compared with non-shared clonotypes, clonotypes shared by all four sorted-subset donors had higher generation probabilities. Across a handful of donors, about 4.5% of naive CD4, roughly 3.4% of naive CD8, approximately 2.5% of memory CD4, and around 0.4% of memory CD8 clonotypes were shared. Sampling was limited to blood, and TCR repertoires in tissue likely differ from TCR repertoires in blood.

As to this clone: The antigen it binds to is not known. The input lacks base qualities; no much larger clone sits a single base away.

Using the deep immunoSEQ assay, TCR CDR3 regions were amplified from genomic DNA by multiplex PCR. Genomic DNA extracted from each cell subset was distributed evenly over all wells of several immunoSEQ 96-well plates, and each plate served as one replicate. Each replicate PCR for sorted subsets received about 180 ng genomic DNA, equal to roughly 29,000 T cell genomes. Purified libraries were quantified with a Qubit 3.0 fluorometer, sized on a Bioanalyzer 2100, and re-quantified with the KAPA Library Quantification kit. Every immunoSEQ 96-well plate was sequenced on a separate single-read 150-cycle Illumina NextSeq 550 flow cell. The study's processing was this. Because the immunoSEQ output held only junctional sequences and lacked quality scores, the filtering could not match the filtering applied to full-length reads. Sequences were annotated with PyIR, a Python wrapper for IgBLAST v1.9, using IMGT germline references to assign V/J genes and CDR3. Any read was removed if the V/J assignment was weak (E-value above 1e-6), the CDR3 was missing, or the read contained stop codons, out-of-frame junctions, or ambiguous translated residues. V3J clonotypes were defined as sequences sharing the same inferred V gene, J gene, and CDR3 amino acid sequence. The percentage overlap between two repertoires was calculated by dividing the number of shared unique clonotypes by the size of the smaller repertoire. RTK rarefaction, the Chao1 estimator, and Recon v2.1 estimates of unobserved clonotypes were used to assess repertoire richness. Generation probabilities were computed with OLGA for all TCRbeta clonotypes obtained by the gDNA method from several donors. TCRdb stores this immuneACCESS table with in-frame sequences only. Part of the clones is absent; in the studies checked, under half of the shortfall reflects unresolved V genes, and no reason is known for the rest. V and J calls and clone size are copied from that table; D and trimming were computed from the DNA. The sample includes around 2,000,000 clones, with approximately 95% observed a single time. The top ten constitute about 1.1% of the sample.

For the CD8 naive samples, CD45RO-negative cells were positively selected for CCR7, yielding a CD45RA+CCR7+ population from which TemRA cells were excluded. The donors were healthy, HIV-negative adults who had no recently reported acute infections or vaccinations. Only Caucasian adults living in Nashville, Tennessee, USA were represented among the donors. Blood was obtained by leukapheresis, after which PBMCs were separated by Ficoll-Histopaque density gradient centrifugation and cryopreserved in liquid nitrogen vapor phase. Purity and quantity of every magnetically sorted T cell population were checked by analytical flow cytometry. Each sorted fraction had its genomic DNA isolated and then quantified by UV absorbance on a Nanodrop 2000c. The V end gives up 8 bases and the J end 5 bases, leaving 7 bases in the junction not matched to a gene. Spanning cysteine to phenylalanine, the CDR3 consists of 14 amino acids. Only the CDR3 part of the read is kept: 42 bases, read in frame from the first base. The germline V gene (reference sequence) supplies CDR1 SEHNR and CDR2 FQNEAQ.

Sequenced sample: naive CD8+ T cells sorted from blood. The cell subset or site label of this sample denotes: CD45RA+CCR7+. The clonotype comes from a man aged 18 to 30 in good health. The rearranged chain carries TRBV7-9 and TRBJ1-4, and 8 bases in between align with TRBD1. The CDR3 protein is CASRTGTLNEKLFF. In nucleotides, the sequence is TGTGCCAGCCGGACAGGGACTCTCAATGAAAAACTGTTTTTT. The CDR3, completed at both ends by the reference TRBV7-9 and TRBJ1-4 genes, gives the full variable domain DTGVSQNPRHKITKRGQNVTFRCDPISEHNRLYWYRQTLGQGPEFLTYFQNEAQLEKSRLLSDRFSAERPKGSFSTLEIQRTEQGDSAMYLCASRTGTLNEKLFFGSGTQLSVL.